Shown below are 9 T cell receptor beta chains from a single sample sequenced in a study of beta chain features in type 1 diabetes. Study results and caveats: Among all four CD4+ subsets, Type 1 diabetes patients had TCRB CDR3s that were moderately but significantly shorter.

Expressed TCRB transcripts were sequenced after all isolated RNA was converted to cDNA. The assay was immunoSEQ multiplex PCR, and TCRdb's table has in-frame clones only and misses some. The sample yields under 350,000 clones, more than 13% seen once. No antigen has been assigned to these receptors. Sequenced: naive CD4+ T cells from blood. These TCRs come from a man aged 30 to 45 with type 1 diabetes.

The rearrangement links TRBV7-9 to TRBJ2-2; tentatively, D is TRBD1 (5 bases). The V end was cut by 5 bases, the J end by 1 base, with 8 bases between. The length of the CDR3 is 14 residues. Germline CDR1 and CDR2: SEHNR and FQNEAQ (reference sequence). The CDR3 sequence: CASSPRENTGELFF. DNA of the CDR3: TGTGCCAGCAGCCCCAGGGAGAACACCGGGGAGCTGTTTTTT.

The chain joins TRBV2 to TRBJ1-1; D perhaps matches TRBD1 (6 bases). This CDR3 spans 12 amino acids. Germline CDR1 reads SNHLY; CDR2 reads FYNNEI. V gave up 4 bases and J gave up 4 bases, with 7 bases separating them. The CDR3 spells CASSGGGTEAFF. CDR3 nucleotide sequence: TGTGCCAGCAGTGGAGGGGGCACTGAAGCTTTCTTT.

This clone was seen more than once but under ten times. The chain's CDR3 is CASSWRGQGTTEAFF. For the CDR3, the DNA is TGTGCCAGCAGCTGGAGGGGACAGGGGACCACTGAAGCTTTCTTT. This chain connects TRBV7-9 to TRBJ1-1; 10 bases align to TRBD1. Per the germline V gene, CDR1 is SEHNR and CDR2 is FQNEAQ (reference sequence). The CDR3 consists of 15 residues. V lost 4 bases, J lost 4 bases, and 6 bases stayed unmatched.

The rearrangement links TRBV4-2 to TRBJ1-2, with TRBD1 matching 7 bases. The CDR3 length is 14 residues. V dropped 0 bases and J dropped 7; count of bases not matched to a gene: 5. Germline assignment: CDR1 LGHNA and CDR2 YNFKEQ. CDR3 amino acids: CASSQDIEGAGYTF. CDR3 DNA: TGTGCCAGCAGCCAAGACATAGAGGGGGCTGGCTACACCTTC.

The V and J genes are TRBV28 and TRBJ2-4; 7 bases map to TRBD2. This CDR3 has 17 amino acids. V shed 6 bases and J 2 bases; nucleotides not matched to a gene: 13. The germline V gene encodes CDR1 MDHEN and CDR2 SYDVKM. CDR3 DNA sequence: TGTGCCAGCAGGGGGGGGGACGCAGGCGCGTCCAAAAACATTCAGTACTTC. Translating it yields CASRGGDAGASKNIQYF. The full variable domain, with the rest looked up from reference TRBV28 and TRBJ2-4, is DVKVTQSSRYLVKRTGEKVFLECVQDMDHENMFWYRQDPGLGLRLIYFSYDVKMKEKGDIPEGYSVSREKKERFSLILESASTNQTSMYLCASRGGDAGASKNIQYFGAGTRLSVL.

J is TRBJ2-1 and V is TRBV10-3, with a weak D call TRBD1 (6 bases). The germline CDR1 and CDR2 sequences are ENHRY and SYGVKD. Trimming removed 11 bases at V and 9 bases at J, with 14 bases between. This CDR3 contains 11 residues. The DNA for the CDR3 is TGTGCCGTGGGGGCGGATTCTGAGCAGTTCTTC. Translation: CAVGADSEQFF.

The V call is TRBV7-2, the J call TRBJ2-1; a weak D match, TRBD1 (5 bases). The CDR3 is 13 amino acids. Germline-derived CDR1 and CDR2 are SGHTA and FQGNSA. V was clipped by 2 bases and J by 8 bases, with 10 bases between them. CDR3 coding DNA: TGTGCCAGCAGCTTAACTGGGGCCCATGAGCAGTTCTTC. It is translated as CASSLTGAHEQFF. The entire variable domain, with the rest obtained from reference TRBV7-2 and TRBJ2-1, is as follows: GAGVSQSPSNKVTEKGKDVELRCDPISGHTALYWYRQSLGQGLEFLIYFQGNSAPDKSGLPSDRFSAERTGGSVSTLTIQRTQQEDSAVYLCASSLTGAHEQFFGPGTRLTVL.

The CDR3 DNA is TGTGCCAGCAGTCTGTCGTCCCCCGAGCAGTACTTC. This sequence encodes CASSLSSPEQYF. The chain carries TRBV28 and TRBJ2-7; D remains ambiguous. The V end was cut by 5 bases, the J end by 6 bases, with 11 bases between. From germline, CDR1 is MDHEN and CDR2 SYDVKM. CDR3 length equals 12 residues.

V gene TRBV5-4 combines with J gene TRBJ2-2, with 11 nucleotides matching TRBD2. Germline CDR1 reads SGHNT; CDR2 reads YYREEE (reference sequence). The J segment lost 4 bases and the V segment lost 0 bases, leaving 2 bases of the junction unmatched. The CDR3 is 16 amino acids. CDR3 loop: CASSLVSGRATGELFF. CDR3 DNA: TGTGCCAGCAGCTTGGTTAGCGGGAGGGCCACCGGGGAGCTGTTTTTT.